This TCR beta chain derives from a study of brain metastases from non-small cell lung cancer. Study results and limitations: Brain metastases shared most TCR repertoire with primaries, with sparse T cells. T-cell clones appeared expanded in about 60% of brain metastases relative to matched primary tumors. Brain metastases had lower T-cell infiltration than primary tumors.

Sequencing was performed with immunoSEQ multiplex PCR; in TCRdb, only in-frame clones are kept and a portion is missing. The sample has approximately 1,200 clones; 85% are singletons. Worth noting for this clone: No antigen is known for it.

V gave up 6 bases and J gave up 10 bases, with 16 bases separating them. The CDR3 contains 13 residues. From germline, CDR1 is SGHNT and CDR2 YENEEA. The chain couples TRBV11-3 to TRBJ2-1; D remains ambiguous. Sequenced material: tissue from a brain metastasis. The origin of this receptor is a donor at least 40 years old with non-small cell lung cancer. The CDR3 here is CASSFRSAREQFF. CDR3 nucleotide sequence: TGTGCCAGCAGTTTTAGGAGCGCCCGAGAGCAGTTCTTC.